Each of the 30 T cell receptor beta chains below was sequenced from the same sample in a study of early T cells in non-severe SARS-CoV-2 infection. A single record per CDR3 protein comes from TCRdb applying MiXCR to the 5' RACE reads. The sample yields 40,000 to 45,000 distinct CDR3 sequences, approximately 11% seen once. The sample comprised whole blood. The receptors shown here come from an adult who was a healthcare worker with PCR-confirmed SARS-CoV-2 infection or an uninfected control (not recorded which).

The CDR3 coding sequence is TGCGCCAGCAGCCAAGTCGGGACAGATGAGACCCAGTACTTC. This codes for CASSQVGTDETQYF. The rearrangement links TRBV4-3 to TRBJ2-5, with 7 nucleotides matching TRBD1. Germline V gene data show CDR1 as LGHNA and CDR2 as YSLEER. Unmatched junction bases numbered 4, after V lost 1 base and J lost 5 bases. The CDR3 spans 14 residues.

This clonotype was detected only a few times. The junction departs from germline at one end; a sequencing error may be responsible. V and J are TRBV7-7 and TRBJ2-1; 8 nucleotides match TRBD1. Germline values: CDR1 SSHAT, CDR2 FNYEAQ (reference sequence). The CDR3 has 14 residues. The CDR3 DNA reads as TGTGCTAGCAGCCCCTGGGACAGGAACAATGAGCAGTTCTTC. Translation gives CASSPWDRNNEQFF.

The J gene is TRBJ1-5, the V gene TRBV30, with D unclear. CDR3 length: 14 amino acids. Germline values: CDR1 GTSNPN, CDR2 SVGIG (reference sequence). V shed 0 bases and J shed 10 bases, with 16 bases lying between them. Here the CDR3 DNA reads TGTGCCTGGAGTGTATACGGACCCGGGGAACCCCAGCATTTT. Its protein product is CAWSVYGPGEPQHF.

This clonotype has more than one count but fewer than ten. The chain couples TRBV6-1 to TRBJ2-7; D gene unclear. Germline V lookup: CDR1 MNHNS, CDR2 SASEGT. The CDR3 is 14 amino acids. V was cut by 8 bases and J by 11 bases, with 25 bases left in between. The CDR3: CASPPSGPPREEYF. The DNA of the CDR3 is TGTGCCAGCCCTCCCTCCGGGCCCCCAAGAGAGGAGTACTTC.

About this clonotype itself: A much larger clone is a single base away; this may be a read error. The CDR3 DNA reads TGTGCCAGCAGCGACAGGTTTTCGTTCGGCTACACCTTC. Residues: CASSDRFSFGYTF. The chain recombines TRBV12-3 or TRBV12-4 with TRBJ1-2, with TRBD1 as a possible D gene (6 bases). The germline V and J ends were trimmed by 6 bases and 8 bases, with 16 bases remaining between them. CDR3 length: 13 amino acids.

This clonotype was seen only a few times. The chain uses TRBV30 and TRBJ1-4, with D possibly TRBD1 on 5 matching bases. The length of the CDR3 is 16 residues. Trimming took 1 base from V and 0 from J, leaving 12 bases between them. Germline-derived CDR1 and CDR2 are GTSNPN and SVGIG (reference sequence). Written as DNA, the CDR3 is TGTGCCTGGAGTGGAGGACAAACGGCAACTAATGAAAAACTGTTTTTT. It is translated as CAWSGGQTATNEKLFF.

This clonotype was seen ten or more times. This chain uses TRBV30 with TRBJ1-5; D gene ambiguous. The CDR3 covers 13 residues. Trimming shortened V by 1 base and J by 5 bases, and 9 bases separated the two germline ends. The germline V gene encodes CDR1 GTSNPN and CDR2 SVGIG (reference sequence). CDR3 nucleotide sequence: TGTGCCTGGAGTGGGGGTGGGGATCAGCCCCAGCATTTT. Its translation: CAWSGGGDQPQHF.

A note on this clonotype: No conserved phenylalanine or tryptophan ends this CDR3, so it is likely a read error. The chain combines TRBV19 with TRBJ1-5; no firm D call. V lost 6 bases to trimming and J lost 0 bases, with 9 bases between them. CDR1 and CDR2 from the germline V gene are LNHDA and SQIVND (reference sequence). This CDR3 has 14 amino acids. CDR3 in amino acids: CASSPDYSNQPQHL. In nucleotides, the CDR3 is TGTGCCAGTAGCCCAGATTATAGCAATCAGCCCCAGCATTTA.

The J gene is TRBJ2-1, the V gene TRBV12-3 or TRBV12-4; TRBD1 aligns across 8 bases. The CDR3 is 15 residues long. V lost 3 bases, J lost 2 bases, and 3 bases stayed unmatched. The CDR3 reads CASSFGQGTYNEQFF. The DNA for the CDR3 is TGTGCCAGCAGTTTTGGACAGGGCACCTACAATGAGCAGTTCTTC.

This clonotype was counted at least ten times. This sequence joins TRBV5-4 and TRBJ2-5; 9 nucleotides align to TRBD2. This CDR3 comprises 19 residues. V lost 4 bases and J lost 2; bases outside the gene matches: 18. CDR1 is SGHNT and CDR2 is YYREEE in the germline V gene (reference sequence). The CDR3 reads CASSPPPVVVAGEQETQYF. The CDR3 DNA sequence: TGTGCCAGCAGCCCCCCCCCCGTGGTTGTAGCGGGGGAACAAGAGACCCAGTACTTC.

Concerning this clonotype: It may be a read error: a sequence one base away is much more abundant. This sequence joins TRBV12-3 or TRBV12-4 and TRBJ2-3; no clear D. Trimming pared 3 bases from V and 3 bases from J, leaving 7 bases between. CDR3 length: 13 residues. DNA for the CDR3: TGTGCCAGCAGTTTTCTAACAACAGATACGCAGTATTTT. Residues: CASSFLTTDTQYF.

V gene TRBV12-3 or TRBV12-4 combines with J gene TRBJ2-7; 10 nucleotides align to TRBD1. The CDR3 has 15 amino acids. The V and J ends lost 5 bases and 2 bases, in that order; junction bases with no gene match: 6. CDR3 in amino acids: CASSAAGTGAYEQYF. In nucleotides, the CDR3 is TGTGCCAGCAGTGCCGCCGGGACAGGGGCCTACGAGCAGTACTTC.

This CDR3 reads CASSFGLGPDTQYF. For the CDR3, the DNA is TGTGCCAGCAGTTTCGGACTAGGTCCCGATACGCAGTATTTT. The genes are TRBV12-3 or TRBV12-4 and TRBJ2-3, with 7 nucleotides matching TRBD2. This CDR3 region has 14 residues. The V gene end was trimmed by 3 bases and the J gene end by 6 bases; junction bases not matched to a gene: 6.

The CDR3 here is CASKKGLNTGELFF. In DNA form, the CDR3 reads TGTGCCAGCAAGAAAGGGTTGAACACCGGGGAGCTGTTTTTT. V gene TRBV2 combines with J gene TRBJ2-2, with no clear D. The V gene's germline CDR1 is SNHLY and CDR2 FYNNEI. V was trimmed by 7 bases and J by 1 base, leaving 10 bases between them. The CDR3 has 14 residues.

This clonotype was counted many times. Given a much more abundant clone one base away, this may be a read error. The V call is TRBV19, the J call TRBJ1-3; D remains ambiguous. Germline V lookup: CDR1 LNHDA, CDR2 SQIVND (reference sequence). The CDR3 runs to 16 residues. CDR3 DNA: TGTGCCAGTAGTATAGATTACAGCAGCTCTGAAAACACCATATATTTT. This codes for CASSIDYSSSENTIYF.

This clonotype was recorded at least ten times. Here the CDR3 DNA reads TGTGCCAGCAGCTTAGTCCGGGAGACCCAGTACTTC. Protein product: CASSLVRETQYF. The chain combines TRBV7-6 with TRBJ2-5; no firm D call. V lost 1 base and J 5 bases, leaving 5 bases between the germline ends. CDR3 length: 12 residues. Germline V gives CDR1 SGHVS, CDR2 FNYEAQ.

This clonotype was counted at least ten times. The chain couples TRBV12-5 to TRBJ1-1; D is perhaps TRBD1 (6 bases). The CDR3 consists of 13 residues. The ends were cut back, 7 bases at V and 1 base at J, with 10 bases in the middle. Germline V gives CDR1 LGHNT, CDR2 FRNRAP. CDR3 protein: CASEKQGNTEAFF. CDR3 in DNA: TGTGCTAGTGAAAAACAGGGGAACACTGAAGCTTTCTTT.

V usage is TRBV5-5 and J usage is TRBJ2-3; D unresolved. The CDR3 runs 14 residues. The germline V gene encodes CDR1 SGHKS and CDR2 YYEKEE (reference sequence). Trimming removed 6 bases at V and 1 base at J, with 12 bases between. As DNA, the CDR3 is TGTGCCAGCACCTCTACAGAGGGCACAGATACGCAGTATTTT. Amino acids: CASTSTEGTDTQYF.

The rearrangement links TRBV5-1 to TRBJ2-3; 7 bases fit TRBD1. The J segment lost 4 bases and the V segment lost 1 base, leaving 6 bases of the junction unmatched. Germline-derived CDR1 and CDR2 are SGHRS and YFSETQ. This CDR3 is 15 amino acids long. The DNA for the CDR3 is TGCGCCAGCAGCTTGCAAGCAGGGGGTGCAGATACGCAGTATTTT. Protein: CASSLQAGGADTQYF. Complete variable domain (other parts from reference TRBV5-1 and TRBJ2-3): KAGVTQTPRYLIKTRGQQVTLSCSPISGHRSVSWYQQTPGQGLQFLFEYFSETQRNKGNFPGRFSGRQFSNSRSEMNVSTLELGDSALYLCASSLQAGGADTQYFGPGTRLTVL.

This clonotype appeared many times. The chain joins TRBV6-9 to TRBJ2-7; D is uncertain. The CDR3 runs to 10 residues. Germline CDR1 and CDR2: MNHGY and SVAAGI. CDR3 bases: TGTGCAGCACCCTTTGGAGAGCAGTACTTC. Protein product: CAAPFGEQYF.

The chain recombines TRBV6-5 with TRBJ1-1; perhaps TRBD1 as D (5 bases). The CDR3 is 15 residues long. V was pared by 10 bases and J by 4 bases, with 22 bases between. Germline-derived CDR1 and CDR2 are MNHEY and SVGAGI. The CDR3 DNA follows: TGTGCCAACAGCCCCTGGCAGGGAATGAGCACTGAAGCTTTCTTT. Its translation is CANSPWQGMSTEAFF.

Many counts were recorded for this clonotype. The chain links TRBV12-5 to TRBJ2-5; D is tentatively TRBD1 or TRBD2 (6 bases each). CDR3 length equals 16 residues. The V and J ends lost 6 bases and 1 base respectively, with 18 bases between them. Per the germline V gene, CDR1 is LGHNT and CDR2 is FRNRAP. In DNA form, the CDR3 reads TGTGCTAGTGGGAACCCAGAGGGGGGATTCCAAGAGACCCAGTACTTC. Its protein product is CASGNPEGGFQETQYF.

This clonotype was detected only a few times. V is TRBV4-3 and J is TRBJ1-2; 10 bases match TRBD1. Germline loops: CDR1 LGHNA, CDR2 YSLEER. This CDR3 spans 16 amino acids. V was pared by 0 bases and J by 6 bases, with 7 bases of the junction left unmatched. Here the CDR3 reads CASSQDWRQGADGYTF. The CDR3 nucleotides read TGCGCCAGCAGCCAAGATTGGAGACAGGGGGCGGATGGCTACACCTTC.

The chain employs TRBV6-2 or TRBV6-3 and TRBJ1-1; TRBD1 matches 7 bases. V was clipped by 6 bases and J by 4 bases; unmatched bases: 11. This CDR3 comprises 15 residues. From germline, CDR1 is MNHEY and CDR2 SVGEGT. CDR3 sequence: CASRFAGGSGTEAFF. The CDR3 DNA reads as TGTGCCAGCAGATTCGCAGGGGGTAGCGGCACTGAAGCTTTCTTT.

CDR3 sequence: CASSLDTSFGEQFF. DNA for the CDR3: TGTGCCAGCAGCTTAGACACTAGCTTCGGAGAGCAGTTCTTC. This chain links TRBV7-2 with TRBJ2-1, with D tentatively TRBD2 (6 bases). Germline CDR1 is SGHTA and CDR2 is FQGNSA. The CDR3 length is 14 residues. Between the trimmed V and J ends, which lost 1 base and 10 bases, there was a span of 14 bases.

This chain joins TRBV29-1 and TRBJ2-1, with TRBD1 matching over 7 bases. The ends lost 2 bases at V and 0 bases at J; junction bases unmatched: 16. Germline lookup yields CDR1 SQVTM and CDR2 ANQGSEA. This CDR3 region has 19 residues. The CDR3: CSVEPTGGSAGGSYNEQFF. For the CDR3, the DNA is TGCAGCGTTGAACCGACGGGTGGTTCGGCAGGGGGCTCCTACAATGAGCAGTTCTTC.

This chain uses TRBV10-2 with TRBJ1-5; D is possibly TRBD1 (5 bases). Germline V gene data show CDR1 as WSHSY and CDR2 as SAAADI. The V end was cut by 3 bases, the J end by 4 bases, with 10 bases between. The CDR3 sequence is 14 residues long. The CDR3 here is CASSDRAKNQPQHF. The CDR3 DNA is TGCGCCAGCAGTGACAGGGCCAAAAATCAGCCCCAGCATTTT.

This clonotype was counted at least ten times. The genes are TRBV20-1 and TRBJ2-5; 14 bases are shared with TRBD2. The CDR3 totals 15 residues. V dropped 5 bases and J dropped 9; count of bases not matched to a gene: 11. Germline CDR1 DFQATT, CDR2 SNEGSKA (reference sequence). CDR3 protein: CSASGTSGGPSAQYF. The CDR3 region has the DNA TGCAGTGCTTCTGGGACTAGCGGGGGACCCTCCGCCCAGTACTTC.

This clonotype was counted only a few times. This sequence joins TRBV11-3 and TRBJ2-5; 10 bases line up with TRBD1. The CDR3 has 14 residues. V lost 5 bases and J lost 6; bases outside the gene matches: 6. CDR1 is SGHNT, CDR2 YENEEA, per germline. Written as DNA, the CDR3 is TGTGCCAGCAGCCCCGGGACAGGGGTGCAGACCCAGTACTTC. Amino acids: CASSPGTGVQTQYF.

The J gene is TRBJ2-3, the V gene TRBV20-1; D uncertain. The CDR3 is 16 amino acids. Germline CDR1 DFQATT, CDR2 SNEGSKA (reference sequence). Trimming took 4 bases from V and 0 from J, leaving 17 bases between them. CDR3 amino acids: CSAIFLDPTSTDTQYF. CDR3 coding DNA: TGCAGTGCTATCTTCTTGGACCCTACTAGCACAGATACGCAGTATTTT.